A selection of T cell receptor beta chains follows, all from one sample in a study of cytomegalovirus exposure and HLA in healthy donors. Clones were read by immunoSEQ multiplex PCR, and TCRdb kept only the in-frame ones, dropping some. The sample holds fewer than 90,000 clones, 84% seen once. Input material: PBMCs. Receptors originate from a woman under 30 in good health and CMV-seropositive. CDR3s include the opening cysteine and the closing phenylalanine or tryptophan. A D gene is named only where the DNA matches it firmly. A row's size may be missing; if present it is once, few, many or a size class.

CDR3 protein: CASSQDAHTSYEQYF; CDR3 DNA: TGCGCCAGCAGCCAAGATGCCCATACTAGCTACGAGCAGTACTTC; V gene: TRBV4-3; clone size: .; D gene: .; CDR3 length: 15; J gene: TRBJ2-7
CDR3 protein: CASSRLSSGVAYEQYF; CDR3 DNA: TGTGCCAGCTCACGCCTGTCTAGCGGGGTAGCCTACGAGCAGTACTTC; V gene: TRBV18; clone size: .; D gene: TRBD2; CDR3 length: 16; J gene: TRBJ2-7
CDR3 protein: CASSIQGAGEQYF; CDR3 DNA: TGTGCCAGTAGTATACAGGGGGCGGGTGAGCAGTACTTC; V gene: TRBV19; clone size: .; D gene: TRBD1; CDR3 length: 13; J gene: TRBJ2-7
CDR3 protein: CAWSDSPEQYF; CDR3 DNA: TGTGCCTGGAGCGACTCTCCCGAGCAGTACTTC; V gene: TRBV30; clone size: .; D gene: .; CDR3 length: 11; J gene: TRBJ2-7
CDR3 protein: CASSFVSADTQYF; CDR3 DNA: TGTGCCAGCAGTTTTGTTAGTGCAGATACGCAGTATTTT; V gene: TRBV28; clone size: .; D gene: .; CDR3 length: 13; J gene: TRBJ2-3
CDR3 protein: CASSPSRQGYEQYF; CDR3 DNA: TGCGCCAGCAGCCCTTCCCGACAGGGGTACGAGCAGTACTTC; V gene: TRBV5-1; clone size: .; D gene: TRBD1; CDR3 length: 14; J gene: TRBJ2-7
CDR3 protein: CASSTSGGVNTEAFF; CDR3 DNA: TGTGCCAGCAGCACCTCAGGGGGCGTGAACACTGAAGCTTTCTTT; V gene: TRBV11-3; clone size: .; D gene: TRBD1; CDR3 length: 15; J gene: TRBJ1-1
CDR3 protein: CASRTGDYEQYF; CDR3 DNA: TGTGCCAGCCGGACAGGGGACTACGAGCAGTACTTC; V gene: TRBV7-2; clone size: few; D gene: TRBD1; CDR3 length: 12; J gene: TRBJ2-7
CDR3 protein: CASGLSGQGYNGELFF; CDR3 DNA: TGTGCCAGCGGCCTATCGGGACAAGGATACAACGGGGAGCTGTTTTTT; V gene: TRBV28; clone size: once; D gene: .; CDR3 length: 16; J gene: TRBJ2-2
CDR3 protein: CASTDRGREQYF; CDR3 DNA: TGTGCCAGTACCGACAGGGGTCGCGAGCAGTACTTC; V gene: TRBV19; clone size: .; D gene: TRBD1; CDR3 length: 12; J gene: TRBJ2-7
CDR3 protein: CASSLRSRPYNSPLHF; CDR3 DNA: TGTGCCAGCAGTTTACGGAGCCGCCCCTATAATTCACCCCTCCACTTT; V gene: TRBV28; clone size: .; D gene: .; CDR3 length: 16; J gene: TRBJ1-6
CDR3 protein: CASSTGSETQYF; CDR3 DNA: TGTGCCAGCAGTACAGGGTCAGAGACCCAGTACTTC; V gene: TRBV27; clone size: .; D gene: .; CDR3 length: 12; J gene: TRBJ2-5
CDR3 protein: CASSQEPSSGGAISYNEQFF; CDR3 DNA: TGTGCCAGCAGCCAAGAACCCTCTAGCGGGGGGGCGATCTCCTACAATGAGCAGTTCTTC; V gene: TRBV4-2; clone size: .; D gene: TRBD2; CDR3 length: 20; J gene: TRBJ2-1
CDR3 protein: CASSQQRGKAYEQYF; CDR3 DNA: TGTGCCAGCAGCCAACAGCGGGGGAAAGCCTACGAGCAGTACTTC; V gene: TRBV4-2; clone size: .; D gene: TRBD2; CDR3 length: 15; J gene: TRBJ2-7
CDR3 protein: CASRDYSGANVLTF; CDR3 DNA: TGTGCCAGCAGGGATTATTCTGGGGCCAACGTCCTGACTTTC; V gene: TRBV19; clone size: .; D gene: .; CDR3 length: 14; J gene: TRBJ2-6
CDR3 protein: CASSLLQGAYEQYF; CDR3 DNA: TGTGCCAGCAGTTTATTACAGGGGGCGTACGAGCAGTACTTC; V gene: TRBV28; clone size: .; D gene: TRBD1; CDR3 length: 14; J gene: TRBJ2-7
CDR3 protein: CASSLVGGGNEQFF; CDR3 DNA: TGCGCCAGCAGCTTGGTTGGGGGGGGGAATGAGCAGTTCTTC; V gene: TRBV5-1; clone size: .; D gene: TRBD2; CDR3 length: 14; J gene: TRBJ2-1
CDR3 protein: CASSLPPYNEQFF; CDR3 DNA: TGTGCCAGCAGCTTACCTCCCTACAATGAGCAGTTCTTC; V gene: TRBV13; clone size: .; D gene: .; CDR3 length: 13; J gene: TRBJ2-1
CDR3 protein: CASSSRTGLKTQYF; CDR3 DNA: TGTGCCAGCAGCTCCCGGACAGGGCTTAAGACCCAGTACTTC; V gene: TRBV7-9; clone size: once; D gene: TRBD1; CDR3 length: 14; J gene: TRBJ2-5
CDR3 protein: CAWSVRGSYEQYF; CDR3 DNA: TGTGCCTGGAGTGTTAGGGGCTCCTACGAGCAGTACTTC; V gene: TRBV30; clone size: .; D gene: .; CDR3 length: 13; J gene: TRBJ2-7
CDR3 protein: CATATGGYEQYF; CDR3 DNA: TGTGCCACGGCAACAGGGGGCTACGAGCAGTACTTC; V gene: TRBV2; clone size: few; D gene: TRBD1; CDR3 length: 12; J gene: TRBJ2-7
CDR3 protein: CASSLVSRERVGTDTQYF; CDR3 DNA: TGTGCCAGCAGCTTAGTGTCGAGGGAAAGGGTTGGCACAGATACGCAGTATTTT; V gene: TRBV11-2; clone size: once; D gene: .; CDR3 length: 18; J gene: TRBJ2-3
CDR3 protein: CASSQGRYTGELFF; CDR3 DNA: TGCGCCAGCAGCCAAGGGAGGTACACCGGGGAGCTGTTTTTT; V gene: TRBV4-1; clone size: .; D gene: .; CDR3 length: 14; J gene: TRBJ2-2
CDR3 protein: CASSRDGGAETQYF; CDR3 DNA: TGTGCCAGTAGTAGGGACGGAGGGGCAGAGACCCAGTACTTC; V gene: TRBV19; clone size: .; D gene: .; CDR3 length: 14; J gene: TRBJ2-5
CDR3 protein: CASSPSTGSYNEQFF; CDR3 DNA: TGTGCCAGCAGCCCTTCGACTGGCTCCTACAATGAGCAGTTCTTC; V gene: TRBV9; clone size: .; D gene: .; CDR3 length: 15; J gene: TRBJ2-1
CDR3 protein: CASSLGTSGVYNEQFF; CDR3 DNA: TGTGCCAGCAGCTTAGGGACTAGCGGGGTCTACAATGAGCAGTTCTTC; V gene: TRBV13; clone size: .; D gene: TRBD2; CDR3 length: 16; J gene: TRBJ2-1
CDR3 protein: CASSFQGSTEAFF; CDR3 DNA: TGCGCCAGCAGCTTTCAGGGAAGTACTGAAGCTTTCTTT; V gene: TRBV5-1; clone size: once; D gene: .; CDR3 length: 13; J gene: TRBJ1-1
CDR3 protein: CASSKQSGVQETQYF; CDR3 DNA: TGTGCCAGCTCAAAGCAGTCCGGGGTCCAAGAGACCCAGTACTTC; V gene: TRBV18; clone size: .; D gene: .; CDR3 length: 15; J gene: TRBJ2-5
CDR3 protein: CASRGQGNNEQFF; CDR3 DNA: TGCGCCAGCCGAGGACAGGGAAACAATGAGCAGTTCTTC; V gene: TRBV4-1; clone size: few; D gene: TRBD1; CDR3 length: 13; J gene: TRBJ2-1
CDR3 protein: CATTGVEPQHF; CDR3 DNA: TGTGCCACGACAGGGGTTGAGCCCCAGCATTTT; V gene: TRBV6-5; clone size: few; D gene: TRBD1; CDR3 length: 11; J gene: TRBJ1-5
CDR3 protein: CASSQDGGLAGRDNEQFF; CDR3 DNA: TGCGCCAGCAGCCAAGATGGCGGTCTAGCGGGGAGGGACAATGAGCAGTTCTTC; V gene: TRBV4-1; clone size: .; D gene: TRBD2; CDR3 length: 18; J gene: TRBJ2-1
CDR3 protein: CASSPGPGGYNEQFF; CDR3 DNA: TGTGCCAGCTCACCAGGCCCCGGGGGTTACAATGAGCAGTTCTTC; V gene: TRBV18; clone size: .; D gene: .; CDR3 length: 15; J gene: TRBJ2-1
CDR3 protein: CASSLVASGGLTTQYF; CDR3 DNA: TGTGCCAGCAGCTTAGTGGCTAGCGGGGGCCTTACAACCCAGTACTTC; V gene: TRBV11-2; clone size: .; D gene: TRBD2; CDR3 length: 16; J gene: TRBJ2-5
CDR3 protein: CASSLRTRGTGELFF; CDR3 DNA: TGTGCCAGCAGTTTAAGGACTAGAGGTACCGGGGAGCTGTTTTTT; V gene: TRBV27; clone size: .; D gene: TRBD2; CDR3 length: 15; J gene: TRBJ2-2
CDR3 protein: CASSPGGTYFAGGYTF; CDR3 DNA: TGTGCCAGCAGCCCCGGGGGGACCTATTTCGCGGGTGGCTACACCTTC; V gene: TRBV7-9; clone size: once; D gene: .; CDR3 length: 16; J gene: TRBJ1-2
CDR3 protein: CASSYKAGGLWPQHF; CDR3 DNA: TGTGCCAGCAGTTACAAAGCAGGGGGCCTTTGGCCCCAGCATTTT; V gene: TRBV6-5; clone size: once; D gene: TRBD1; CDR3 length: 15; J gene: TRBJ1-5